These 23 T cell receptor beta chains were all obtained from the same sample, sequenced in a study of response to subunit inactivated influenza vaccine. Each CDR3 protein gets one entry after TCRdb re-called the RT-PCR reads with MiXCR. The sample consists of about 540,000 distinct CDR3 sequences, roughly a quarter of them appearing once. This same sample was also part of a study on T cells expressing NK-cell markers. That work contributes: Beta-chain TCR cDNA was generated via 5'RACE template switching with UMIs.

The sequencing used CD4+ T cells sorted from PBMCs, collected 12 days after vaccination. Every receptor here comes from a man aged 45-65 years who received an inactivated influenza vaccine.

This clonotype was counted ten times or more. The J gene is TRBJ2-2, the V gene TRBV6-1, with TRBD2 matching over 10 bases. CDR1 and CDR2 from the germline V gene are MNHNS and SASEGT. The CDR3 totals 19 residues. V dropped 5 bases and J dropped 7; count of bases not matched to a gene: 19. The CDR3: CASSLSILAGAVGDGELFF. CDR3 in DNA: TGTGCCAGCAGTCTCTCCATTCTAGCGGGGGCCGTTGGCGACGGGGAGCTGTTTTTT.

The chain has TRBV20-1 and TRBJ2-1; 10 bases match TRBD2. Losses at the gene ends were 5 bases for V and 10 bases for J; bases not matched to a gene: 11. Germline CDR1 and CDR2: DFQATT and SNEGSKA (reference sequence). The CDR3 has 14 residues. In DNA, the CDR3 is TGCAGTGCTGGACGAGCGGGAGGGGGAGACGAGCAGTTCTTC. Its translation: CSAGRAGGGDEQFF.

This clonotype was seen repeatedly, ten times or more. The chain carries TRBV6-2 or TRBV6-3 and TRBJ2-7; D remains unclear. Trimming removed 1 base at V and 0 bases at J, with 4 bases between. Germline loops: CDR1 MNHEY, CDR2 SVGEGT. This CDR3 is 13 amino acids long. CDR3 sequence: CASSYLGSYEQYF. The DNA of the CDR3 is TGTGCCAGCAGTTACTTAGGCTCCTACGAGCAGTACTTC.

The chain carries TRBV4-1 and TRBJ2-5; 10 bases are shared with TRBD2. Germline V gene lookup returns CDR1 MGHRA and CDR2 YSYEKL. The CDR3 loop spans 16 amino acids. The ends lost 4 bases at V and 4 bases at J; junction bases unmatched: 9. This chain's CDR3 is CASSPLSGRAGETQYF. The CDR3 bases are TGCGCCAGCAGCCCGTTAAGCGGGAGGGCCGGAGAGACCCAGTACTTC.

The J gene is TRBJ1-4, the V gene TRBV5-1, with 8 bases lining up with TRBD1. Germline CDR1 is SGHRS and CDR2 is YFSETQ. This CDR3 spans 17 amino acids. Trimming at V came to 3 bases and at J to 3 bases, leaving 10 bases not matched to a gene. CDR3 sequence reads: CASSSTGTGAANEKLFF. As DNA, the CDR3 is TGCGCCAGCAGCTCAACGGGGACAGGAGCTGCTAATGAAAAACTGTTTTTT.

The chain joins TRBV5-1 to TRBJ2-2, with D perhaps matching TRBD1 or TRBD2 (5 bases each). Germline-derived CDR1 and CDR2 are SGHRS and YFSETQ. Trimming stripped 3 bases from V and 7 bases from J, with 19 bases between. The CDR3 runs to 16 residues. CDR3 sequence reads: CASSYISGASSGELFF. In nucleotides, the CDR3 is TGCGCCAGCAGCTACATTTCCGGGGCCTCGAGCGGGGAGCTGTTTTTT.

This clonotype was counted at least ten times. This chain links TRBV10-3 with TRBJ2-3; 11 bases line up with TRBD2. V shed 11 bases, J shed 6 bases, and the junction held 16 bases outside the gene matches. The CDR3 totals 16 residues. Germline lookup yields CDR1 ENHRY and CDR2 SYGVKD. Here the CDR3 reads CAARGASGGLVDTQYF. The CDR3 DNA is TGTGCCGCCAGGGGGGCTAGCGGGGGGTTGGTCGATACGCAGTATTTT.

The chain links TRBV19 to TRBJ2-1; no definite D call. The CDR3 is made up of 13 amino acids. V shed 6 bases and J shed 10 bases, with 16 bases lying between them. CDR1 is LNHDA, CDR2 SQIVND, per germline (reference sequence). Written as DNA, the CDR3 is TGTGCCAGTAGGTTACAGACGGCCGAAGAGCAGTTCTTC. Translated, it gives CASRLQTAEEQFF.

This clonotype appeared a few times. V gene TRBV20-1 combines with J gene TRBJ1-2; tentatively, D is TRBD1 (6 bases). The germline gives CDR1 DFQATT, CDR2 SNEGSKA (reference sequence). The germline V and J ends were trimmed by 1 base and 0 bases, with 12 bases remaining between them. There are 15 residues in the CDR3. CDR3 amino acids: CSARVGQRTNYGYTF. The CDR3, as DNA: TGCAGTGCTAGAGTTGGACAGAGAACTAACTATGGCTACACCTTC.

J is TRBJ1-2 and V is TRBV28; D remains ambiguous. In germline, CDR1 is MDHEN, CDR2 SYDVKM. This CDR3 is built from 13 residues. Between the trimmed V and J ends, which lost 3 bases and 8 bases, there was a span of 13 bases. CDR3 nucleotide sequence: TGTGCCAGCAGTTTCTCACGGTTTAACGGCTACACCTTC. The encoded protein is CASSFSRFNGYTF.

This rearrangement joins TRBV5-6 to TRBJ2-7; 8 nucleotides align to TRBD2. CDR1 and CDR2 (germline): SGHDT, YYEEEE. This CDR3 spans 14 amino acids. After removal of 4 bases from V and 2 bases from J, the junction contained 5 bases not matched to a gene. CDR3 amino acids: CASSQTGLAYEQYF. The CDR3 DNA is TGTGCCAGCAGCCAAACGGGACTAGCCTACGAGCAGTACTTC.

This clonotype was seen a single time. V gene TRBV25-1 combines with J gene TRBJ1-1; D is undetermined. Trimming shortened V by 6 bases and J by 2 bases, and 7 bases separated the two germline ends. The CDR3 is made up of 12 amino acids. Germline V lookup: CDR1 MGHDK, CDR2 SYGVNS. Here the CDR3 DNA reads TGTGCCAGCAGACCCGGTAACACTGAAGCTTTCTTT. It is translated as CASRPGNTEAFF.

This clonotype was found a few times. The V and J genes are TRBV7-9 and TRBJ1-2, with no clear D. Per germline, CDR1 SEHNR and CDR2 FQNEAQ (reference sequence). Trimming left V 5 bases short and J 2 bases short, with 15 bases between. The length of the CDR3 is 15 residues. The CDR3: CASSNGATQNYGYTF. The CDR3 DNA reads TGTGCCAGCAGCAACGGCGCCACACAGAACTATGGCTACACCTTC.

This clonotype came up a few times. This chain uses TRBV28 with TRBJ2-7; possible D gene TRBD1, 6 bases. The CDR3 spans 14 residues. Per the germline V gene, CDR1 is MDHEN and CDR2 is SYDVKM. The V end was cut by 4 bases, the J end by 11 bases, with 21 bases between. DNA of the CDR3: TGTGCCAGCAGTTCTAACCCGACAGGAATGTGGGAGTACTTC. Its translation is CASSSNPTGMWEYF.

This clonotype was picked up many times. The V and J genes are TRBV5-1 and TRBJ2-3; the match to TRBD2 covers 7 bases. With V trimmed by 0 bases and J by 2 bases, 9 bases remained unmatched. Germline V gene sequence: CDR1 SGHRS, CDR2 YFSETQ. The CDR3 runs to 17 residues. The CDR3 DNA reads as TGCGCCAGCAGCTTGGCCGTGTCTAGCGGTATCACAGATACGCAGTATTTT. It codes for CASSLAVSSGITDTQYF. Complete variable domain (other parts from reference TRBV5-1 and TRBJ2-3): KAGVTQTPRYLIKTRGQQVTLSCSPISGHRSVSWYQQTPGQGLQFLFEYFSETQRNKGNFPGRFSGRQFSNSRSEMNVSTLELGDSALYLCASSLAVSSGITDTQYFGPGTRLTVL.

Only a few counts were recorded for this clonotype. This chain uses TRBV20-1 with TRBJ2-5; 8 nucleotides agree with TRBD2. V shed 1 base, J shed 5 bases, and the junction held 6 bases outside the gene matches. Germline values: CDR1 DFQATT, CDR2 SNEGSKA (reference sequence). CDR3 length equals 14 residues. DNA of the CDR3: TGCAGTGCTAGAGGAGCGGGGGTCATGGAGACCCAGTACTTC. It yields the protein CSARGAGVMETQYF.

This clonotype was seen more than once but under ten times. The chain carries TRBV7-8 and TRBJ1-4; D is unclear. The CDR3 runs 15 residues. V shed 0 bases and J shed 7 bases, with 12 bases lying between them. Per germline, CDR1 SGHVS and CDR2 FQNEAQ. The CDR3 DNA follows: TGTGCCAGCAGCTTAGCTGAGCTCGGAGGTGAAAAACTGTTTTTT. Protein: CASSLAELGGEKLFF.

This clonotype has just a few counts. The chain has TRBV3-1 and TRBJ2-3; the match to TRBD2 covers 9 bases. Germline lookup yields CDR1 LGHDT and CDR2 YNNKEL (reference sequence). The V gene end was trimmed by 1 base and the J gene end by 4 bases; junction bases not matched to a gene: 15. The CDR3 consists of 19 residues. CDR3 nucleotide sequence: TGTGCCAGCAGCCAAGCCGTCTCTGAAGCGGGAGGTAGATCAGATACGCAGTATTTT. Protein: CASSQAVSEAGGRSDTQYF.

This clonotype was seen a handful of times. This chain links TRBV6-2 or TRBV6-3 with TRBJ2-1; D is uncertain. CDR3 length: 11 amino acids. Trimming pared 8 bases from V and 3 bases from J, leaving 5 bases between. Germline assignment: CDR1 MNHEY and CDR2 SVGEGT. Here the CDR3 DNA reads TGTGCCAGCGAGATCTACAATGAGCAGTTCTTC. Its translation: CASEIYNEQFF.

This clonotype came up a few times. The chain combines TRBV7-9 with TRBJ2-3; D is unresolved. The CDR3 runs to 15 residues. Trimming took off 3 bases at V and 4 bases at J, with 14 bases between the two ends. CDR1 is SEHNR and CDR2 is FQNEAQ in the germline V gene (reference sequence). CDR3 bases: TGTGCCAGCAGCTTTCCCCAGCTAAAGCCAGATACGCAGTATTTT. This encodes CASSFPQLKPDTQYF.

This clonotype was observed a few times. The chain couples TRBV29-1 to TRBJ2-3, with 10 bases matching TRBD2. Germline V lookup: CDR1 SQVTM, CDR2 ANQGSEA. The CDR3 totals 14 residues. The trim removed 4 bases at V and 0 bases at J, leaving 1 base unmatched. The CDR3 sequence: CSVVLAGSTDTQYF. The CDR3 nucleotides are TGCAGCGTTGTACTAGCGGGAAGCACAGATACGCAGTATTTT.

The CDR3 sequence: CASRGLGDYNEQFF. The DNA of the CDR3 is TGTGCCAGCAGAGGTCTCGGTGATTACAATGAGCAGTTCTTC. This chain connects TRBV27 to TRBJ2-1; D call uncertain. The V end lost 6 bases, the J end lost 4 bases, and 13 bases lay between the germline ends. The V gene's germline CDR1 is MNHEY and CDR2 SMNVEV (reference sequence). The CDR3 extends over 14 amino acids.

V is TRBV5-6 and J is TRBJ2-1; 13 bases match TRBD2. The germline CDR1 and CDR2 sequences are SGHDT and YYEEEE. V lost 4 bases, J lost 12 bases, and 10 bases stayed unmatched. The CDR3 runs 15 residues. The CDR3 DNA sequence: TGTGCCAGCAGCAGTCCGGGACTAGCGGGATTGGCGCAGTTCTTC. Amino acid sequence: CASSSPGLAGLAQFF.